Shown below are 10 T cell receptor beta chains from a single sample sequenced in a study of vaccination effects on CD4 cells after COVID-19. No antigens are known for them. Within the ViraFEST assay, antigen-specific CD4+ T cells underwent expansion with viral peptide pools prior to sequencing. Subsequent to 10 days of culture, CD4+ T cells were isolated. Participants completed two doses of the BNT162b2 or mRNA-1273 vaccine. Assay: immunoSEQ multiplex PCR; the TCRdb copy retains only in-frame clones and omits some. Among more than 9,000 clones listed, over 60% were seen once. Source: CD4+ T cells from PBMCs cultured with SARS-CoV-2 spike peptides, taken after COVID-19 vaccination. Every receptor here comes from a human donor who received a COVID-19 vaccine.

The rearrangement links TRBV24-1 to TRBJ2-3; TRBD1 matches at 8 bases. V trimming: 1 base; J trimming: 4 bases; junction bases outside the gene matches: 6. Germline values: CDR1 KGHDR, CDR2 SFDVKD. This CDR3 contains 16 residues. The CDR3 nucleotides read TGTGCCACCAGTGATTTCAAACAGGGGGACGCAGATACGCAGTATTTT. Residues: CATSDFKQGDADTQYF.

The chain is built from TRBV29-1 and TRBJ2-7; TRBD1 agrees at 10 bases. V shed 5 bases and J 2 bases; nucleotides not matched to a gene: 6. Germline CDR1 reads SQVTM; CDR2 reads ANQGSEA. The CDR3 is made up of 14 amino acids. CDR3 nucleotide sequence: TGCAGCGTTAAACGCGGGACAGGGGCCTACGAGCAGTACTTC. The encoded protein is CSVKRGTGAYEQYF.

This sequence joins TRBV18 and TRBJ2-2; D is possibly TRBD1 (5 bases). The CDR3 runs to 16 residues. V lost 3 bases, J lost 4 bases, and 15 bases lay in between. Per germline, CDR1 KGHSH and CDR2 LQKENI. DNA of the CDR3: TGTGCCAGCTCACCCAACGTGGGGCAGGCCACCGGGGAGCTGTTTTTT. This translates into CASSPNVGQATGELFF.

The V gene is TRBV4-3, the J gene TRBJ1-2; unclear D gene. Trimming removed 0 bases at V and 6 bases at J, with 11 bases between. CDR3 length: 14 residues. CDR1 is LGHNA and CDR2 is YSLEER in the germline V gene. The CDR3 sequence is CASSQETGGHGYTF. DNA for the CDR3: TGCGCCAGCAGCCAAGAAACCGGAGGGCATGGCTACACCTTC.

Only a few counts were recorded for this clone. The V and J genes are TRBV6-2 or TRBV6-3 and TRBJ2-1; TRBD2 matches 8 bases. V gave up 5 bases and J gave up 8 bases; unmatched junction bases: 11. The CDR3 sequence is 15 residues long. From germline, CDR1 is MNHEY and CDR2 SVGEGT. In DNA, the CDR3 is TGTGCCAGCAGTCCGGGACGCGGGAGGATCGATGAGCAGTTCTTC. It translates to CASSPGRGRIDEQFF.

The chain links TRBV15 to TRBJ2-3; D remains unclear. The CDR3 loop spans 16 amino acids. CDR1 and CDR2 (germline): LNHNV, YYDKDF (reference sequence). Trimming took 0 bases from V and 0 from J, leaving 10 bases between them. The CDR3 spells CATSRDPRLSTDTQYF. CDR3 nucleotides: TGTGCCACCAGCAGAGATCCCCGACTTAGCACAGATACGCAGTATTTT.

This clone is large within its sample. The chain has TRBV4-3 and TRBJ1-2; perhaps TRBD1 as D (5 bases). The V end lost 1 base, the J end lost 6 bases, and 18 bases lay between the germline ends. This CDR3 comprises 16 residues. In germline, CDR1 is LGHNA, CDR2 YSLEER. Here the CDR3 reads CASSQGTWGSSDGYTF. The CDR3 nucleotides are TGCGCCAGCAGCCAAGGAACATGGGGGTCCTCGGATGGCTACACCTTC.

The chain links TRBV30 to TRBJ1-2; the D gene is possibly TRBD1 (5 bases). V dropped 7 bases and J dropped 0 bases, with 33 bases sitting between them. The CDR3 length is 20 residues. Per the germline V gene, CDR1 is GTSNPN and CDR2 is SVGIG (reference sequence). CDR3 sequence: CASRDAIGLQTLSANYGYTF. The CDR3 DNA follows: TGTGCCTCTAGGGACGCCATAGGCCTCCAAACCCTCTCAGCTAACTATGGCTACACCTTC.

The chain combines TRBV3-1 (or the pseudogene TRBV3-2) with TRBJ1-2; the match to TRBD1 covers 9 bases. Germline loops: CDR1 LGHDT, CDR2 YNNKEL (reference sequence). The CDR3 is 17 residues long. Unmatched junction bases numbered 13, after V lost 1 base and J lost 7 bases. The CDR3 protein is CASSQGGTDRGSPGYTF. CDR3 coding DNA: TGTGCCAGCAGCCAAGGTGGGACGGACAGGGGATCTCCTGGCTACACCTTC.

This clone was seen only a few times. The chain employs TRBV28 and TRBJ1-2; weak D call: TRBD1 (5 bases). Germline values: CDR1 MDHEN, CDR2 SYDVKM. There are 14 residues in the CDR3. The V end was cut by 7 bases, the J end by 7 bases, with 19 bases between. CDR3 sequence: CASTPSRGSGGYTF. CDR3 in DNA: TGTGCCAGCACCCCTTCTAGGGGATCTGGTGGCTACACCTTC.